The 31 T cell receptor beta chains below were found in one sample sequenced in a study of shared T cell receptors in the human thymus. Using immunoSEQ multiplex PCR, the repertoire was profiled, and TCRdb retains in-frame clones only, with some absent. The table records fewer than 700,000 clones, roughly 90% of them present only once. The data also belong to a second study, concerning human thymus T cells.

Sequences were obtained from thymocytes. The receptor set was obtained from a boy under two years old with a congenital heart defect.

This clone came up once. V gene TRBV30 combines with J gene TRBJ2-3; 8 bases map to TRBD1. CDR3 length: 14 residues. With 3 bases clipped from V and 2 bases from J, the junction kept 4 bases outside the gene matches. The V gene's germline CDR1 is GTSNPN and CDR2 SVGIG (reference sequence). The CDR3 nucleotides are TGTGCCTGGAGGCAGACAGGGGCCACAGATACGCAGTATTTT. Translating gives CAWRQTGATDTQYF.

This rearrangement joins TRBV4-3 to TRBJ2-1; TRBD2 agrees at 10 bases. CDR1 LGHNA and CDR2 YSLEER come from the germline V gene. This CDR3 has 16 amino acids. The ends lost 1 base at V and 5 bases at J; junction bases unmatched: 5. DNA for the CDR3: TGCGCCAGCAGCCAAGGCCCTAGCGGGGGAAACAATGAGCAGTTCTTC. This encodes CASSQGPSGGNNEQFF.

The chain couples TRBV7-2 to TRBJ2-7, with TRBD2 matching over 8 bases. From germline, CDR1 is SGHTA and CDR2 FQGNSA. The trim removed 5 bases at V and 0 bases at J, leaving 6 bases unmatched. This CDR3 spans 15 amino acids. The CDR3 reads CASSPSGPSSYEQYF. The CDR3 DNA reads as TGTGCCAGCAGCCCTAGCGGGCCGAGCTCCTACGAGCAGTACTTC.

The V gene is TRBV4-2, the J gene TRBJ2-4; tentatively, D is TRBD2 (5 bases). Germline V gene lookup returns CDR1 LGHNA and CDR2 YNFKEQ. The CDR3 contains 16 residues. V was cut by 4 bases and J by 0 bases, with 13 bases left in between. CDR3 sequence: CASSPGLSIAKNIQYF. CDR3 coding DNA: TGTGCCAGCAGCCCCGGACTTTCCATAGCCAAAAACATTCAGTACTTC.

The chain combines TRBV10-3 with TRBJ1-5; 7 bases align to TRBD1. This CDR3 spans 14 amino acids. Trimming cost V 8 bases and J 3 bases; bases outside gene matches: 7. Germline loops: CDR1 ENHRY, CDR2 SYGVKD. CDR3 nucleotide sequence: TGTGCCATCGGGCGGGGACAGCCCAATCAGCCCCAGCATTTT. This gives the protein CAIGRGQPNQPQHF.

The chain employs TRBV27 and TRBJ2-1, with D possibly matching TRBD2 (5 bases). Germline V gene data show CDR1 as MNHEY and CDR2 as SMNVEV (reference sequence). CDR3 length: 18 residues. The V end lost 2 bases, the J end lost 4 bases, and 21 bases lay between the germline ends. The CDR3 bases are TGTGCCAGCAGTTTAGCGTCAACAGCCGGCGGGTCATACAATGAGCAGTTCTTC. It codes for CASSLASTAGGSYNEQFF.

This clone was seen once. This chain joins TRBV6-1 and TRBJ2-3; TRBD2 agrees at 11 bases. This CDR3 region has 21 residues. Germline V gene sequence: CDR1 MNHNS, CDR2 SASEGT. Trimming at V came to 1 base and at J to 6 bases, leaving 21 bases not matched to a gene. The CDR3 loop is CASSEGPSGLVAGGFGDTQYF. For the CDR3, the DNA is TGTGCCAGCAGTGAAGGCCCTTCGGGTCTAGTAGCGGGAGGGTTCGGGGATACGCAGTATTTT.

CDR3 region: CASSLGQGAFYEQYF. The CDR3 DNA reads as TGCGCCAGCAGCTTGGGGCAGGGGGCATTCTACGAGCAGTACTTC. The chain links TRBV5-1 to TRBJ2-7, with TRBD1 matching 8 bases. The germline V gene encodes CDR1 SGHRS and CDR2 YFSETQ. CDR3 length equals 15 residues. J gave up 3 bases and V 0 bases, and 5 bases lay outside the gene matches.

J is TRBJ2-1 and V is TRBV30; no clear D. V was trimmed by 1 base and J by 11 bases, leaving 9 bases between them. The CDR3 totals 11 residues. From germline, CDR1 is GTSNPN and CDR2 SVGIG (reference sequence). In DNA form, the CDR3 reads TGTGCCTGGAGTGGTTTGGGCAAGCAGTTCTTC. Translating gives CAWSGLGKQFF.

V and J are TRBV5-6 and TRBJ1-2; 10 nucleotides match TRBD1. Germline values: CDR1 SGHDT, CDR2 YYEEEE. The junction had 15 bases not matched to a gene; V was cut back by 1 base and J by 6 bases. This CDR3 is built from 18 residues. In DNA form, the CDR3 reads TGTGCCAGCAGCTTGTACGCATCGGGGACAGGGGATCGGGATGGCTACACCTTC. Translating it yields CASSLYASGTGDRDGYTF.

The chain combines TRBV7-2 with TRBJ2-5; the D gene is possibly TRBD1 (6 bases). Germline V gene data show CDR1 as SGHTA and CDR2 as FQGNSA. The V end lost 0 bases, the J end lost 0 bases, and 14 bases lay between the germline ends. This CDR3 comprises 17 residues. CDR3 DNA sequence: TGTGCCAGCAGCTTAGCGAGGGGGTGCAGAGACCAAGAGACCCAGTACTTC. Its translation: CASSLARGCRDQETQYF.

The gene calls are TRBV13 and TRBJ2-1; a weak D match, TRBD2 (5 bases). The CDR3 covers 17 residues. Germline loops: CDR1 PRHDT, CDR2 FYEKMQ (reference sequence). Trimming took 4 bases from V and 7 from J, leaving 23 bases between them. CDR3 in amino acids: CASSYIYQRPTRNEQFF. The CDR3 DNA reads TGTGCCAGCAGCTACATCTATCAGCGGCCCACCCGTAATGAGCAGTTCTTC. The full variable domain, rest sourced from reference TRBV13 and TRBJ2-1, is AAGVIQSPRHLIKEKRETATLKCYPIPRHDTVYWYQQGPGQDPQFLISFYEKMQSDKGSIPDRFSAQQFSDYHSELNMSSLELGDSALYFCASSYIYQRPTRNEQFFGPGTRLTVL.

This clone was found a few times. The J gene is TRBJ2-2, the V gene TRBV27; D uncertain. V lost 3 bases, J lost 6 bases, and 2 bases lay in between. The CDR3 runs 11 residues. Germline V lookup: CDR1 MNHEY, CDR2 SMNVEV (reference sequence). CDR3 in amino acids: CASSFSGELFF. The CDR3, as DNA: TGTGCCAGCAGTTTCTCCGGGGAGCTGTTTTTT.

This clone appeared a single time. The chain couples TRBV5-6 to TRBJ2-2, with 7 bases that match TRBD1. Germline V CDR1 and CDR2: SGHDT, YYEEEE. The CDR3 sequence is 14 residues long. Unmatched junction bases numbered 4, after V lost 4 bases and J lost 4 bases. In nucleotides, the CDR3 is TGTGCCAGCAGCGCACAGGGGTTCACCGGGGAGCTGTTTTTT. This encodes CASSAQGFTGELFF. Full variable domain (remainder filled in from reference TRBV5-6 and TRBJ2-2): DAGVTQSPTHLIKTRGQQVTLRCSPKSGHDTVSWYQQALGQGPQFIFQYYEEEERQRGNFPDRFSGHQFPNYSSELNVNALLLGDSALYLCASSAQGFTGELFFGEGSRLTVL.

The CDR3 protein is CASSETTGKNTEAFF. CDR3 bases: TGTGCCAGCAGTGAAACGACAGGGAAGAACACTGAAGCTTTCTTT. This sequence joins TRBV25-1 and TRBJ1-1, with 7 bases lining up with TRBD1. Trimming removed 2 bases from V and 1 base from J; junction bases left unmatched: 4. CDR1 and CDR2 (germline): MGHDK, SYGVNS. The CDR3 runs 15 residues.

The V gene is TRBV19, the J gene TRBJ1-2; 9 bases align to TRBD1. This CDR3 is built from 15 residues. V was clipped by 7 bases and J by 4 bases; unmatched bases: 10. Germline V CDR1 and CDR2: LNHDA, SQIVND (reference sequence). The CDR3 protein is CASNQDRGELYGYTF. The CDR3 DNA reads TGTGCCAGTAACCAAGACAGGGGGGAACTCTATGGCTACACCTTC. The whole variable domain, filled in from reference TRBV19 and TRBJ1-2, reads DGGITQSPKYLFRKEGQNVTLSCEQNLNHDAMYWYRQDPGQGLRLIYYSQIVNDFQKGDIAEGYSVSREKKESFPLTVTSAQKNPTAFYLCASNQDRGELYGYTFGSGTRLTVV.

The chain's CDR3 is CASSKVGTSGRNSYEQYF. CDR3 DNA: TGTGCCAGCAGCAAAGTCGGGACTAGCGGGAGGAACTCCTACGAGCAGTACTTC. V and J are TRBV21-1 and TRBJ2-7; TRBD2 reflects the table's D call only, with no check against the DNA. TRBV21-1 is a known pseudogene. The length of the CDR3 is 18 residues.

This chain uses TRBV4-3 with TRBJ2-2; D gene ambiguous. The CDR3 loop spans 13 amino acids. Germline V CDR1 and CDR2: LGHNA, YSLEER. V was clipped by 4 bases and J by 2 bases, with 5 bases between them. CDR3 protein: CASSPTNTGELFF. Here the CDR3 DNA reads TGCGCCAGCAGCCCGACTAACACCGGGGAGCTGTTTTTT.

This rearrangement joins TRBV6-5 to TRBJ2-7; 8 bases match TRBD2. V gave up 5 bases and J gave up 6 bases; unmatched junction bases: 0. From germline, CDR1 is MNHEY and CDR2 SVGAGI. The CDR3 contains 11 residues. In nucleotides, the CDR3 is TGTGCCAGCAGTACTAGCGGCGAGCAGTACTTC. Its protein product is CASSTSGEQYF.

DNA for the CDR3: TGCGCCAGCAGTGAGTATCGCGCCCGGAGCTCTGGGGCCAACGTCCTGACTTTC. It yields the protein CASSEYRARSSGANVLTF. The chain employs TRBV10-1 and TRBJ2-6; D unclear. The CDR3 is 18 amino acids. Between the trimmed V and J ends, which lost 1 base and 0 bases, there was a span of 13 bases. Germline V gene data show CDR1 as WNHNN and CDR2 as SYGVQD (reference sequence).

The chain joins TRBV6-1 to TRBJ2-3, with D perhaps TRBD1 (7 bases). V dropped 1 base and J dropped 11 bases, with 19 bases sitting between them. This CDR3 is 15 amino acids long. Germline V gives CDR1 MNHNS, CDR2 SASEGT. This CDR3 is CASSEGGVRQGMQYF. In DNA form, the CDR3 reads TGTGCCAGCAGTGAAGGCGGGGTTAGACAGGGAATGCAGTATTTT.

This chain joins TRBV6-1 and TRBJ2-2; possibly TRBD2 for D (6 bases). The germline V gene encodes CDR1 MNHNS and CDR2 SASEGT. The CDR3 contains 15 residues. Between the trimmed V and J ends, which lost 8 bases and 2 bases, there was a span of 15 bases. CDR3 in DNA: TGTGCCAGCGTCCCCGGGACTTCCAACACCGGGGAGCTGTTTTTT. This codes for CASVPGTSNTGELFF.

The rearrangement uses TRBV4-3 and TRBJ2-1; maybe TRBD1 (5 bases). Germline V gene sequence: CDR1 LGHNA, CDR2 YSLEER. This CDR3 contains 16 residues. Trimming removed 2 bases at V and 2 bases at J, with 13 bases between. DNA for the CDR3: TGCGCCAGCAGCCAAAGTGAACAGGTCCCCTACAATGAGCAGTTCTTC. It is translated as CASSQSEQVPYNEQFF.

This clone came up once. This chain links TRBV7-9 with TRBJ1-2; D may be TRBD1 (6 bases). Germline V gene lookup returns CDR1 SEHNR and CDR2 FQNEAQ (reference sequence). Trimming took off 4 bases at V and 2 bases at J, with 17 bases between the two ends. This CDR3 region has 16 residues. CDR3 DNA sequence: TGTGCCAGCAGCTCTACCCAACAGGGAATCAACTATGGCTACACCTTC. It encodes CASSSTQQGINYGYTF.

This chain connects TRBV4-2 to TRBJ2-1; D is ambiguous. Germline values: CDR1 LGHNA, CDR2 YNFKEQ. The CDR3 is 12 residues long. Trimming cost V 6 bases and J 9 bases, with 12 bases left between them. CDR3 coding DNA: TGTGCCAGCAGACCCCCGGGTGGTGAGCAGTTCTTC. This translates into CASRPPGGEQFF.

This clone occurred a few times. The chain links TRBV27 to TRBJ1-5; D might be TRBD1 (5 bases). The CDR3 is made up of 17 amino acids. V lost 2 bases, J lost 5 bases, and 19 bases lay in between. Germline V lookup: CDR1 MNHEY, CDR2 SMNVEV (reference sequence). CDR3 amino acids: CASSLVHPKGLDQPQHF. As DNA, the CDR3 is TGTGCCAGCAGTTTAGTGCACCCGAAGGGGCTGGATCAGCCCCAGCATTTT.

The rearrangement links TRBV5-1 to TRBJ1-2; TRBD1 agrees at 7 bases. There are 15 residues in the CDR3. V dropped 4 bases and J dropped 2; count of bases not matched to a gene: 8. CDR1 is SGHRS, CDR2 YFSETQ, per germline. The CDR3 sequence is CASSHRDSPNYGYTF. CDR3 coding DNA: TGCGCCAGCAGCCATCGGGACAGTCCAAACTATGGCTACACCTTC.

CDR3 sequence (DNA): TGCGCCAGCAGCCCGGAGGGACAGGGGGCGCCCGGAAACACCATATATTTT. Amino acid sequence: CASSPEGQGAPGNTIYF. This sequence joins TRBV5-1 and TRBJ1-3; TRBD1 matches at 12 bases. The CDR3 length is 17 residues. Losses at the gene ends were 4 bases for V and 4 bases for J; bases not matched to a gene: 9. Germline assignment: CDR1 SGHRS and CDR2 YFSETQ.

In regard to this clone: Other DNA sequences in the sample encode the same CDR3. The gene calls are TRBV28 and TRBJ1-5, with a tentative D call TRBD1 (5 bases). The CDR3 runs 14 residues. Trimming took off 3 bases at V and 1 base at J, with 7 bases between the two ends. Germline V gives CDR1 MDHEN, CDR2 SYDVKM. The CDR3 DNA reads as TGTGCCAGCAGTTTGGGGGGAAGCAATCAGCCCCAGCATTTT. Protein: CASSLGGSNQPQHF.

This chain connects TRBV19 to TRBJ1-5; D not resolved. CDR1 and CDR2 from the germline V gene are LNHDA and SQIVND (reference sequence). The V end was cut by 8 bases, the J end by 8 bases, with 7 bases between. CDR3 length equals 10 residues. CDR3 sequence reads: CASGEEPQHF. The CDR3 DNA reads as TGTGCCAGTGGGGAGGAGCCCCAGCATTTT.

The chain links TRBV5-1 to TRBJ1-6, with D perhaps matching TRBD1 (6 bases). Trimming took 5 bases from V and 4 from J, leaving 13 bases between them. Germline V lookup: CDR1 SGHRS, CDR2 YFSETQ. This CDR3 is 15 amino acids long. The CDR3, as DNA: TGCGCCAGCAGGGGCAGGGGCGATTATAATTCACCCCTCCACTTT. This encodes CASRGRGDYNSPLHF.